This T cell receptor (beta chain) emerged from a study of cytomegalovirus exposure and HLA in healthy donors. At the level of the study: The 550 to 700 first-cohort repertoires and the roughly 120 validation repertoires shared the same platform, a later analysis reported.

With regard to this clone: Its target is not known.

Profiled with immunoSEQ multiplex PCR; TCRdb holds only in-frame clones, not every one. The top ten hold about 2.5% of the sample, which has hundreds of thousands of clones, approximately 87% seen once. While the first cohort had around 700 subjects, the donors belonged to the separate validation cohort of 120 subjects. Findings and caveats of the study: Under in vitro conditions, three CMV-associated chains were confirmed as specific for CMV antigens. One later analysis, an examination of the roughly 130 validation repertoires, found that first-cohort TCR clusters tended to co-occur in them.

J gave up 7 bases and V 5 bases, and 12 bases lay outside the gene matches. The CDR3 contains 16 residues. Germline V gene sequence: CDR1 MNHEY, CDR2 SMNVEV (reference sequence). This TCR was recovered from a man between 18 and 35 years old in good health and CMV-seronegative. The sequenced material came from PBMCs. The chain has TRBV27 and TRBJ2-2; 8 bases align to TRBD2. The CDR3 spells CASSPSWGLVSGELFF. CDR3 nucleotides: TGTGCCAGCAGTCCGAGCTGGGGACTAGTGAGCGGGGAGCTGTTTTTT.